These T cell receptor beta chains were read from a single sample in a study of T cell responses to AZD1222 COVID-19 vaccine. This table comes from immunoSEQ multiplex PCR, and its TCRdb copy is limited to in-frame clones, with some not included. Among 75,000 to 100,000 clones listed, approximately 88% were seen once. Material: peripheral blood, obtained on day 0 of AZD1222 vaccination. These receptors were taken from an adult in good health. Both conserved end residues are part of each CDR3. The D gene is left open where the match is weak. Expanded clones get a size class; other rows say once, few or many, or leave the size out.

j_gene,d_gene,abundance,len,v_gene,CDR3nt,CDR3aa
TRBJ1-1,.,few,15,TRBV6-5,TGTGCCAGCAGACCCGAGGGGTTATTGCGCACTGAAGCTTTCTTT,CASRPEGLLRTEAFF
TRBJ1-5,.,.,12,TRBV7-9,TGTGCCAGCAGCTTCTCTGGTCAGCCCCAGCATTTT,CASSFSGQPQHF
TRBJ2-7,TRBD1,.,14,TRBV14,TGTGCCAGCAGCCAATTAGACAGGGTCGGCGAGCAGTACTTC,CASSQLDRVGEQYF
TRBJ2-7,.,once,17,TRBV7-2,TGTGCCAGCAGCGTGACGATTTGGGCGGGGAATACCTACGAGCAGTACTTC,CASSVTIWAGNTYEQYF
TRBJ2-1,.,.,15,TRBV6-5,TGTGCCACCCTGCAGGGGGGCGGGTCCTACAATGAGCAGTTCTTC,CATLQGGGSYNEQFF
TRBJ1-5,.,.,15,TRBV4-2,TGTGCCAGCAGCCAAGAAAAGGCAAATAATCAGCCCCAGCATTTT,CASSQEKANNQPQHF
TRBJ2-5,.,.,11,TRBV30,TGTGCCTGGGGGGTCCAAGAGACCCAGTACTTC,CAWGVQETQYF
TRBJ2-1,.,.,14,TRBV7-3,TGTGCCAGCAGCTTAACGAGTAGCGGTAATGAGCAGTTCTTC,CASSLTSSGNEQFF
TRBJ1-2,TRBD1,once,16,TRBV28,TGTGCCAGCAGTTTAACCCGACAGGGAGGGGACTATGGCTACACCTTC,CASSLTRQGGDYGYTF
TRBJ2-1,.,.,15,TRBV7-2,TGTGCCAGCAGCTTAGTATCAGGACCTTACAATGAGCAGTTCTTC,CASSLVSGPYNEQFF
TRBJ2-7,TRBD2,.,15,TRBV9,TGTGCCAGCAGCCCTCAAGGGGGGACTAGCCGCGAGCAGTACTTC,CASSPQGGTSREQYF
TRBJ1-2,.,.,16,TRBV10-3,TGTGCCATCAGTGAGTCCCCCGGGCCCGCTAACTATGGCTACACCTTC,CAISESPGPANYGYTF
TRBJ1-1,.,once,11,TRBV29-1,TGCAGCGTTCGAGGGTACACTGAAGCTTTCTTT,CSVRGYTEAFF
TRBJ2-7,.,.,12,TRBV11-2,TGTGCCAGCAGCTTAGATATGCTCGAGCAGTACTTC,CASSLDMLEQYF
TRBJ2-7,TRBD1,.,15,TRBV5-8,TGTGCCAGCAGCTTGACACGTGACAGGGCCCACGAGCAGTACTTC,CASSLTRDRAHEQYF
TRBJ2-2,.,.,16,TRBV9,TGTGCCAGCAGCGTAGCGGGGCGGGGCCATACCGGGGAGCTGTTTTTT,CASSVAGRGHTGELFF
TRBJ1-2,.,.,14,TRBV28,TGTGCCAGCAGTATCAGACAGGAGCGCTATGGCTACACCTTC,CASSIRQERYGYTF
TRBJ1-4,TRBD1,.,18,TRBV5-6,TGTGCCAGCAGCCGCGACCTAAGACAGGGAAGGAGGGACGAAAAACTGTTTTTT,CASSRDLRQGRRDEKLFF
TRBJ2-1,TRBD2,.,15,TRBV11-3,TGTGCCAGCAGCTTAGTCGCTAGCGGGATAGGTGAGCAGTTCTTC,CASSLVASGIGEQFF
TRBJ2-5,.,.,14,TRBV3-1/TRBV3-2,TGTGCCAGACCCGGCGGAGCTACTGAAGAGACCCAGTACTTC,CARPGGATEETQYF
TRBJ1-6,.,.,13,TRBV3-1/TRBV3-2,TGTGCCAGCAGCCGTGGGAGTAATTCACCCCTCCACTTT,CASSRGSNSPLHF
TRBJ1-3,TRBD1,.,16,TRBV18,TGTGCCAGCTCACCACAGCCGGACAGGCCTGGAAACACCATATATTTT,CASSPQPDRPGNTIYF
TRBJ2-1,TRBD2,.,16,TRBV28,TGTGCCAGCAGCACTCCGGGGGGTTTCTCCTACAATGAGCAGTTCTTC,CASSTPGGFSYNEQFF
TRBJ1-2,TRBD1,.,14,TRBV4-2,TGTGCCAGCAGCCAGTCCCGACAGGGCTATGGCTACACCTTC,CASSQSRQGYGYTF
TRBJ2-7,TRBD2,.,15,TRBV11-1,TGTGCCAGCAGCTTGACTAGCGCGACCTCCTACGAGCAGTACTTC,CASSLTSATSYEQYF
TRBJ2-2,.,.,15,TRBV7-6,TGTGCCAGCAGCGGCGGGGAAGCGAACACCGGGGAGCTGTTTTTT,CASSGGEANTGELFF
TRBJ2-1,.,few,14,TRBV18,TGTGCCAGCTCACCACAAGGGGGGGGCTATGAGCAGTTCTTC,CASSPQGGGYEQFF
TRBJ2-3,.,.,12,TRBV28,TGTGCCAGCAGTTTCTCAGCAGATACGCAGTATTTT,CASSFSADTQYF
TRBJ1-3,.,.,13,TRBV5-1,TGCGCCAGCAGCCCATTAACTGGAAACACCATATATTTT,CASSPLTGNTIYF
TRBJ1-2,.,.,13,TRBV2,TGTGCCAGCAGTGAGTCGCGAGCCTATGGCTACACCTTC,CASSESRAYGYTF
TRBJ2-1,.,once,15,TRBV24-1,TGTGCCACCAGTGATTCTGGCATCGTAGACAATGAGCAGTTCTTC,CATSDSGIVDNEQFF
TRBJ2-7,.,once,14,TRBV15,TGTGCCACCAGCAGAGACGGGACTTCCTACGAGCAGTACTTC,CATSRDGTSYEQYF
TRBJ2-1,TRBD2,.,15,TRBV6-1,TGTGCCAGCAGTGACAGCGGGAGGGGAGGCAATGAGCAGTTCTTC,CASSDSGRGGNEQFF
TRBJ2-3,TRBD1,.,19,TRBV6-2/TRBV6-3,TGTGCCAGCAGTTACTCAACAGCTCCGGGACAGGGGAATTTAGATACGCAGTATTTT,CASSYSTAPGQGNLDTQYF
TRBJ2-1,.,once,15,TRBV9,TGTGCCAGCAGCGTAGACGTGGCTCATTACAATGAGCAGTTCTTC,CASSVDVAHYNEQFF
TRBJ2-1,TRBD1,.,16,TRBV5-4,TGTGCCAGCAGCTTGCCGAGACAGGGTTTTATCAATGAGCAGTTCTTC,CASSLPRQGFINEQFF
TRBJ2-1,.,.,11,TRBV5-6,TGTGCCAGCAGCTTGAGCGTTGAGCAGTTCTTC,CASSLSVEQFF
TRBJ2-2,.,once,15,TRBV7-3,TGTGCCAGCAGCCCCAATCAAGGGGGATCCGGGGAGCTGTTTTTT,CASSPNQGGSGELFF
TRBJ2-2,TRBD1,.,14,TRBV27,TGTGCCAGCAGTTTAAACAGGGGCACCGGGGAGCTGTTTTTT,CASSLNRGTGELFF